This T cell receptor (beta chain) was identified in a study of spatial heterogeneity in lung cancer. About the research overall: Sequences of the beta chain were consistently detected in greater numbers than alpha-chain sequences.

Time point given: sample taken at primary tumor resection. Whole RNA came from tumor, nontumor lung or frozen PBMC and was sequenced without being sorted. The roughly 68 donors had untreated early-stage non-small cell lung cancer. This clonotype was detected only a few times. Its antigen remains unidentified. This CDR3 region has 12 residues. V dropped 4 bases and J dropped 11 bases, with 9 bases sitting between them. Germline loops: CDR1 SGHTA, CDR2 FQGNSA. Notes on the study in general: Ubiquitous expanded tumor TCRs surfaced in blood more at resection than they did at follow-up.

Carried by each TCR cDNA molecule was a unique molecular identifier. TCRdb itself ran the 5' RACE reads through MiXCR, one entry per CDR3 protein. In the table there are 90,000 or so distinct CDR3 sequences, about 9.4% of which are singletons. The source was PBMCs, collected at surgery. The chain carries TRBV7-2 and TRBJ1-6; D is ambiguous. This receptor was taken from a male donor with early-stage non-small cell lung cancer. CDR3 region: CASSSRGPPLHF. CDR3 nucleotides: TGTGCCAGCAGCTCGAGAGGCCCACCCCTCCACTTT.